This T cell receptor beta chain was captured by sequencing in a study of T cell repertoires in cytomegalovirus infection. Study details: TCR beta signatures that were public indicated CMV infection and matching HLA type. Study results and limitations: Summed frequency of public TCR beta families distinguished CMV carriers with the relevant HLA. Within the response measured ex vivo, HLA-C-restricted CMV-specific TCR beta clonotypes were dominant.

In this sample, this clonotype turned up many times. What it binds is not known. TCRdb re-called the reads with MiXCR, one entry per CDR3 protein. The repertoire holds around 280,000 distinct CDR3 sequences, with about 9.1% as singletons. Trimming removed 6 bases at V and 7 bases at J, with 31 bases between. There are 18 residues in the CDR3. CDR1 and CDR2 from the germline V gene are MNHEY and SVGEGT. Sequenced input: PBMCs. The TCR comes from a human donor in good health (CMV status not recorded). Some clones in this sample may be carry-over from other donors' samples. The V call is TRBV6-2 or TRBV6-3, the J call TRBJ2-7; D tentatively fits TRBD1 or TRBD2 (6 bases each). Here the CDR3 DNA reads TGTGCCAGCAGCCATGAGTGGGGGGCCGGACCGGGTTTGGGGGAGCAGTACGTC. Protein product: CASSHEWGAGPGLGEQYV.